A selection of T cell receptor beta chains follows, all from one sample in a study of T cell repertoires in cytomegalovirus infection. Using its own MiXCR run on the reads, TCRdb lists one record per CDR3 protein. Here the sample spans roughly 140,000 distinct CDR3 sequences, less than 25% being singletons. Sequencing was carried out using PBMCs. All receptors derive from a human donor in good health (CMV status not recorded). Some clones in this sample may be carry-over from other donors' samples. The CDR3 runs from the conserved cysteine through the conserved F or W. A D gene is named only where the DNA matches it firmly. Not every row has a clone size; where given, it reads once, few, many or a size class.

abundance	d_gene	j_gene	v_gene	len	CDR3aa	CDR3nt
few	.	TRBJ2-1	TRBV19	16	CASSLYGGLSYNEQFF	TGTGCCAGTAGCCTCTACGGGGGTCTCTCCTACAATGAGCAGTTCTTC
many	TRBD1	TRBJ1-1	TRBV12-3/TRBV12-4	13	CASKGQGRTEAFF	TGTGCCAGCAAGGGACAGGGTAGAACTGAAGCTTTCTTT
.	.	TRBJ2-2	TRBV12-3/TRBV12-4	17	CASSLRRTPEYSGELFF	TGTGCCAGCAGTTTAAGGAGGACACCTGAATATAGCGGGGAGCTGTTTTTT
.	TRBD2	TRBJ2-1	TRBV5-6	15	CASSFTASGYNEQFF	TGTGCCAGCAGCTTCACGGCTAGCGGATACAATGAGCAGTTCTTC
.	TRBD1	TRBJ1-6	TRBV6-8	12	CASGQGNSPRHF	TGTGCCAGCGGACAGGGCAATTCACCCCGCCACTTT
few	.	TRBJ1-5	TRBV20-1	18	CSARSRSGPLEANQPQHF	TGCAGTGCTAGGTCCCGGTCCGGGCCCCTTGAGGCGAATCAGCCCCAGCATTTT
once	.	TRBJ2-3	TRBV29-1	14	CSSTGHPSTDTQYF	TGCAGCTCAACAGGGCATCCTAGCACAGATACGCAGTATTTT
.	.	TRBJ1-5	TRBV2	17	CASSERGVGVGNQPQHF	TGTGCCAGCAGTGAAAGGGGGGTTGGGGTTGGCAATCAGCCCCAGCATTTT
.	TRBD1	TRBJ2-3	TRBV11-2	21	CASSYILDLPGQVEGTDTQYF	TGTGCCAGCAGCTATATCTTGGATCTCCCGGGACAGGTTGAGGGCACAGATACGCAGTATTTT
many	.	TRBJ2-3	TRBV7-9	18	CASSPRDRGGSGGDTQYF	TGTGCCAGCAGTCCGCGGGACAGAGGCGGGAGTGGAGGAGATACGCAGTATTTT
few	TRBD2	TRBJ2-5	TRBV28	15	CASNRGTSGDETQYF	TGTGCCAGCAACCGGGGGACTAGCGGGGATGAGACCCAGTACTTC
.	.	TRBJ1-5	TRBV4-1	15	CASSQASQVDQPQHF	TGCGCCAGCAGCCAAGCATCACAGGTGGATCAGCCCCAGCATTTT
many	TRBD2	TRBJ2-3	TRBV7-3	16	CASSATSGGASDTQYF	TGTGCCAGCAGCGCAACTAGCGGGGGGGCCTCGGATACGCAGTATTTT
.	.	TRBJ2-7	TRBV20-1	11	CSATETYEQYF	TGCAGTGCGACAGAAACCTACGAGCAGTACTTC
few	.	TRBJ2-7	TRBV7-6	14	CASSFGMGPYEQYF	TGTGCCAGCAGCTTCGGGATGGGGCCCTACGAGCAGTACTTC
many	.	TRBJ2-7	TRBV7-3	15	CASSPQPGSSYEQYF	TGTGCCAGCAGCCCCCAACCGGGAAGCTCCTACGAGCAGTACTTC
.	TRBD1	TRBJ2-1	TRBV7-6	18	CASSLPAQGALVHNEQFF	TGTGCCAGCAGCTTACCCGCGCAGGGGGCTCTAGTCCACAATGAGCAGTTCTTC
few	.	TRBJ2-2	TRBV28	14	CASRHKGNTGELFF	TGTGCCAGCAGACATAAGGGAAACACCGGGGAGCTGTTTTTT
few	.	TRBJ1-5	TRBV28	16	CASSFTTWAGSQPQHF	TGTGCCAGCAGTTTTACAACATGGGCAGGGTCTCAGCCCCAGCATTTT
few	.	TRBJ2-2	TRBV5-1	14	CASSLAENTGELFF	TGCGCCAGCAGCTTGGCAGAGAACACCGGGGAGCTGTTTTTT
many	TRBD1	TRBJ1-2	TRBV7-9	17	CASSLGPGDRERGGYTF	TGTGCCAGCAGCTTAGGGCCCGGGGACAGGGAACGAGGCGGCTACACCTTC
few	TRBD1	TRBJ1-2	TRBV10-3	12	CAISAQGGGYTF	TGTGCCATCAGTGCGCAGGGGGGTGGCTACACCTTC
many	TRBD2	TRBJ2-1	TRBV7-2	15	CASEWTSGSSNEQFF	TGTGCCAGCGAATGGACTAGCGGTTCATCAAATGAGCAGTTCTTC
.	.	TRBJ2-5	TRBV20-1	13	CSATRQVEETQYF	TGCAGTGCTACGCGACAGGTGGAAGAGACCCAGTACTTC